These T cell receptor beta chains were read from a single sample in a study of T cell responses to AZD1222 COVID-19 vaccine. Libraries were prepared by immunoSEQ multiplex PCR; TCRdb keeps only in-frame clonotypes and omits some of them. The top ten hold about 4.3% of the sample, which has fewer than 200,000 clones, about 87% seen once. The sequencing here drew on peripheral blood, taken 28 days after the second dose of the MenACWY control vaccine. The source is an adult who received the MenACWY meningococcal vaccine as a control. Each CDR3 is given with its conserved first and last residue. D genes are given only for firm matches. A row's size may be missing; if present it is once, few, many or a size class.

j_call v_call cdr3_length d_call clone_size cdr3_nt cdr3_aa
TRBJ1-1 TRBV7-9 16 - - TGTGCCAGCAGCTTAGCGACCGGTTTTAGGGGGACTGAAGCTTTCTTT CASSLATGFRGTEAFF
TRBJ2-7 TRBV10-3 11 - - TGTGCCATTGGTCGGGAGATCGAGCAGTACTTC CAIGREIEQYF
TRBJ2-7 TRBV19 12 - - TGTGCCAGTACTCAACGAATATACGAGCAGTACTTC CASTQRIYEQYF
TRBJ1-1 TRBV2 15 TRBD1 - TGTGCCAGCAGTGAGAACAGGGGTTCGTACACTGAAGCTTTCTTT CASSENRGSYTEAFF
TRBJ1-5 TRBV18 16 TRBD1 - TGTGCCAGCTCATCCCTGGGACAGGGGAGGGGACAGCCCCAGCATTTT CASSSLGQGRGQPQHF
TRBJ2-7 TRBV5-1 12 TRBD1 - TGCGCCAGCAGCTACAGGGGCCAGGAGCAGTACTTC CASSYRGQEQYF
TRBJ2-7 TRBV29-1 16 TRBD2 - TGCAGCGTTGGCCTAGCGGAGGAGGGGAGCTCCTACGAGCAGTACTTC CSVGLAEEGSSYEQYF
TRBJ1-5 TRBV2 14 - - TGTGCCACCCAGCCGGTTCATGACAATCAGCCCCAGCATTTT CATQPVHDNQPQHF
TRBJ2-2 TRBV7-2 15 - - TGTGCCAGCAGCTCCTTCGGACCGAACACCGGGGAGCTGTTTTTT CASSSFGPNTGELFF
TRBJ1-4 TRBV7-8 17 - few TGTGCCAGCAGCTTGGAGTTCCTGGATGCAACTAATGAAAAACTGTTTTTT CASSLEFLDATNEKLFF
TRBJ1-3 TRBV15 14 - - TGTGCCACCAGCCAGTTACTGGGGGGAAACACCATATATTTT CATSQLLGGNTIYF
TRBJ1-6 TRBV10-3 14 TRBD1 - TGTGCCATCAGTGACGACAGGGGAGGATCACCCCTCCACTTT CAISDDRGGSPLHF
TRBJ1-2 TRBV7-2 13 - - TGTGCCAGCAGTTCGGTACATAACTATGGCTACACCTTC CASSSVHNYGYTF